Following are 25 T cell receptor beta chains from one sample sequenced in a study of cytomegalovirus exposure and HLA in healthy donors. PCR used 60 Vbeta primers and 13 Jbeta primers. Here immunoSEQ multiplex PCR was the method, and the copy in TCRdb shows in-frame clones only, minus some. The data show more than 100,000 clones, roughly three fifths seen once. Input material: PBMCs. All receptors come from a man aged 18 to 30 in good health and CMV-seronegative.

The chain carries TRBV5-4 and TRBJ2-7; 8 bases fit TRBD2. Germline V gene data show CDR1 as SGHNT and CDR2 as YYREEE (reference sequence). The CDR3 has 17 amino acids. The V gene end was trimmed by 1 base and the J gene end by 5 bases; junction bases not matched to a gene: 14. The chain's CDR3 is CASSLRLSGRMTNEQYF. CDR3 bases: TGTGCCAGCAGCTTGAGGCTCAGCGGGAGAATGACGAACGAGCAGTACTTC.

Comment on this clone: A read error may produce the germline difference seen at one junction end. The chain has TRBV2 and TRBJ2-7; 8 bases agree with TRBD1. Germline loops: CDR1 SNHLY, CDR2 FYNNEI. This CDR3 is 14 amino acids long. For the CDR3, the DNA is TGTGCCAGCAAAAAACTGGGACAGGACCTCCAGCATTACTTC. Its protein is CASKKLGQDLQHYF.

Details on this clone: At the DNA level, this CDR3 is encoded by other sequences in the same sample as well. The rearrangement joins TRBV5-1 to TRBJ2-2; TRBD2 agrees at 10 bases. The germline CDR1 and CDR2 sequences are SGHRS and YFSETQ. There are 15 residues in the CDR3. Trimming took 3 bases from V and 5 from J; bases not matched to a gene: 4. The CDR3 bases are TGCGCCAGCAGCTCCTTAGCGGGAGGAACCGGGGAGCTGTTTTTT. This translates into CASSSLAGGTGELFF. Full variable domain (remainder filled in from reference TRBV5-1 and TRBJ2-2): KAGVTQTPRYLIKTRGQQVTLSCSPISGHRSVSWYQQTPGQGLQFLFEYFSETQRNKGNFPGRFSGRQFSNSRSEMNVSTLELGDSALYLCASSSLAGGTGELFFGEGSRLTVL.

Here the CDR3 DNA reads TGTGCCATCAGTGAGTCGATAGTCGGCAGGGCCACCAAAAACATTCAGTACTTC. Protein sequence: CAISESIVGRATKNIQYF. The J gene is TRBJ2-4, the V gene TRBV10-3, with TRBD1 as a possible D gene (5 bases). The CDR3 contains 18 residues. V shed 0 bases and J shed 2 bases, with 17 bases lying between them. Looked up from germline, CDR1 is ENHRY and CDR2 is SYGVKD.

The chain employs TRBV10-1 and TRBJ2-7; D gene ambiguous. V shed 3 bases and J shed 2 bases, with 8 bases lying between them. Germline V gene lookup returns CDR1 WNHNN and CDR2 SYGVQD (reference sequence). This CDR3 has 13 residues. CDR3 region: CASSELPAYEQYF. The CDR3 DNA reads as TGCGCCAGCAGTGAACTACCCGCCTACGAGCAGTACTTC.

In this sample, this clone turned up a few times. The chain recombines TRBV21-1 with TRBJ2-5; the table's D call of TRBD2 was not tested on the DNA. TRBV21-1 is a pseudogene segment. The CDR3 runs 17 residues. CDR3 DNA sequence: TGTGCCAGCAGCAAAGGAAGACTAGCGGGAGATCCAGAGACCCAGTACTTC. This sequence encodes CASSKGRLAGDPETQYF.

This chain joins TRBV14 and TRBJ1-1, with D maybe TRBD1 (5 bases). Germline V gene sequence: CDR1 SGHDN, CDR2 FVKESK. Trimming took off 8 bases at V and 3 bases at J, with 16 bases between the two ends. This CDR3 comprises 14 residues. The CDR3 region is CASLRRGYDTEAFF. CDR3 sequence (DNA): TGTGCCAGCCTTCGGAGGGGTTACGACACTGAAGCTTTCTTT.

This clone was observed once. CDR3 bases: TGTGCCAGCAATGCGGGACAGTTCGCACCGAACACTGAAGCTTTCTTT. Its translation is CASNAGQFAPNTEAFF. The chain is built from TRBV27 and TRBJ1-1; 7 bases are a match to TRBD1. This CDR3 region has 16 residues. CDR1 and CDR2 (germline): MNHEY, SMNVEV (reference sequence). Unmatched junction bases numbered 12, after V lost 7 bases and J lost 1 base.

The rearrangement uses TRBV6-5 and TRBJ1-5; possible D gene TRBD1, 5 bases. CDR1 is MNHEY, CDR2 SVGAGI, per germline. The length of the CDR3 is 15 residues. The V end was cut by 8 bases, the J end by 4 bases, with 18 bases between. The CDR3 sequence: CASGPLIDRNQPQHF. CDR3 bases: TGTGCCAGCGGCCCCTTGATAGACAGAAATCAGCCCCAGCATTTT.

This chain uses TRBV7-3 with TRBJ2-2, with 7 bases lining up with TRBD1. The germline V gene encodes CDR1 SGHTA and CDR2 FQGTGA. The V segment lost 5 bases and the J segment 6 bases; nucleotides outside the gene matches: 3. The CDR3 sequence is 13 residues long. This chain's CDR3 is CASSPTGAGELFF. The CDR3, as DNA: TGTGCCAGCAGCCCCACAGGGGCCGGGGAGCTGTTTTTT.

This chain connects TRBV6-1 to TRBJ1-3; 9 nucleotides match TRBD1. Germline lookup yields CDR1 MNHNS and CDR2 SASEGT. The length of the CDR3 is 14 residues. J lost 6 bases, V lost 6 bases, and 6 bases had no gene match. The CDR3 loop is CASSLGQGVNTIYF. CDR3 sequence (DNA): TGTGCCAGCAGCCTGGGACAGGGAGTAAACACCATATATTTT.

The chain recombines TRBV9 with TRBJ1-1; no definite D call. Trimming removed 0 bases at V and 4 bases at J, with 16 bases between. This CDR3 is 16 amino acids long. Germline loops: CDR1 SGDLS, CDR2 YYNGEE. CDR3 protein: CASSVGEGGKSTEAFF. The CDR3 bases are TGTGCCAGCAGCGTAGGTGAGGGAGGGAAGAGCACTGAAGCTTTCTTT.

This chain joins TRBV6-1 and TRBJ1-1; D is perhaps TRBD1 (6 bases). The V gene lost 8 bases and the J gene lost 1 base, with 14 bases spanning the gap. The V gene's germline CDR1 is MNHNS and CDR2 SASEGT. The CDR3 spans 14 residues. DNA of the CDR3: TGTGCCAGCTTAAGCGGGACAAAGAACACTGAAGCTTTCTTT. It codes for CASLSGTKNTEAFF.

This sequence joins TRBV6-6 and TRBJ2-3; D unclear. Trimming removed 7 bases from V and 6 bases from J, with 8 bases in between. This CDR3 comprises 11 residues. Germline V gene data show CDR1 as MNHNY and CDR2 as SVGAGI (reference sequence). The CDR3 here is CASNVRDTQYF. The CDR3 DNA is TGTGCCAGCAACGTCAGGGATACGCAGTATTTT.

The rearrangement uses TRBV9 and TRBJ1-1, with a possible D match to TRBD1 (5 bases). V was shortened by 0 bases and J by 0 bases, with 6 bases between the two germline ends. Germline values: CDR1 SGDLS, CDR2 YYNGEE. The CDR3 sequence is 14 residues long. The CDR3 reads CASSVEGMNTEAFF. The CDR3 DNA reads TGTGCCAGCAGCGTAGAGGGGATGAACACTGAAGCTTTCTTT.

This chain connects TRBV7-9 to TRBJ2-4; maybe TRBD2 (5 bases). V dropped 2 bases and J dropped 1 base, with 12 bases sitting between them. Germline CDR1 SEHNR, CDR2 FQNEAQ (reference sequence). The length of the CDR3 is 16 residues. CDR3 loop: CASSLPTSLAKNIQYF. For the CDR3, the DNA is TGTGCCAGCAGCTTACCTACTAGTCTGGCCAAAAACATTCAGTACTTC.

The J gene is TRBJ2-7, the V gene TRBV5-6; the D gene is possibly TRBD1 (7 bases). The CDR3 is 15 residues long. V lost 3 bases and J lost 7, with 20 bases in between. Germline V CDR1 and CDR2: SGHDT, YYEEEE. CDR3 protein: CASSWGTATRGEQYF. The DNA for the CDR3 is TGTGCCAGCAGCTGGGGGACAGCGACCCGGGGGGAGCAGTACTTC.

The chain links TRBV13 to TRBJ1-1; D gene uncertain. CDR1 is PRHDT and CDR2 is FYEKMQ in the germline V gene (reference sequence). The CDR3 extends over 14 amino acids. V was pared by 0 bases and J by 1 base, with 6 bases between. CDR3 sequence (DNA): TGTGCCAGCAGCTTAGGCCTAGGGAACACTGAAGCTTTCTTT. It encodes CASSLGLGNTEAFF.

The chain is built from TRBV27 and TRBJ1-5; 7 positions match TRBD1. The V segment lost 6 bases and the J segment 3 bases; nucleotides outside the gene matches: 5. This CDR3 comprises 14 residues. Per germline, CDR1 MNHEY and CDR2 SMNVEV (reference sequence). The CDR3 DNA is TGTGCCAGCAGCCAGACAGGGTTCAATCAGCCCCAGCATTTT. This translates into CASSQTGFNQPQHF.

This chain links TRBV11-2 with TRBJ1-5, with D unclear. The V gene's germline CDR1 is SGHAT and CDR2 FQNNGV. The CDR3 runs to 16 residues. V lost 0 bases and J 4 bases, leaving 13 bases between the germline ends. The CDR3 nucleotides are TGTGCCAGCAGCTTAGAGGGTGGGAGTGGGAATCAGCCCCAGCATTTT. Translating gives CASSLEGGSGNQPQHF.

The rearrangement links TRBV25-1 to TRBJ2-1; 10 bases agree with TRBD1. Looked up from germline, CDR1 is MGHDK and CDR2 is SYGVNS. V dropped 6 bases and J dropped 7; count of bases not matched to a gene: 9. This CDR3 is 15 amino acids long. The CDR3 coding sequence is TGTGCCAGCAGCTTACGGACAGGGGGTTCTAATGAGCAGTTCTTC. Its translation is CASSLRTGGSNEQFF. Looking up the rest from reference TRBV25-1 and TRBJ2-1 gives the full variable domain: EADIYQTPRYLVIGTGKKITLECSQTMGHDKMYWYQQDPGMELHLIHYSYGVNSTEKGDLSSESTVSRIRTEHFPLTLESARPSHTSQYLCASSLRTGGSNEQFFGPGTRLTVL.

This clone has a handful of counts. This rearrangement joins TRBV28 to TRBJ2-1, with 7 bases aligning to TRBD2. CDR1 MDHEN and CDR2 SYDVKM come from the germline V gene. This CDR3 has 16 residues. Losses at the gene ends were 3 bases for V and 7 bases for J; bases not matched to a gene: 12. The CDR3 coding sequence is TGTGCCAGCAGTTTCGCCGGGTGGGGGGGAGCGAATGAGCAGTTCTTC. Encoded protein: CASSFAGWGGANEQFF.

This clone was found a few times. The rearrangement joins TRBV27 to TRBJ1-2; tentatively, D is TRBD1 (6 bases). Germline CDR1 reads MNHEY; CDR2 reads SMNVEV (reference sequence). The CDR3 is made up of 15 amino acids. V dropped 6 bases and J dropped 4 bases, with 18 bases sitting between them. The CDR3 DNA reads as TGTGCCAGCAGCCCTAGACAGGCCACACTCTATGGCTACACCTTC. Translated, it gives CASSPRQATLYGYTF.

The J gene is TRBJ1-1, the V gene TRBV6-5; maybe TRBD1 (5 bases). Germline CDR1 reads MNHEY; CDR2 reads SVGAGI. This CDR3 spans 15 amino acids. With 7 bases removed from V and 6 bases from J, the gap between germline ends came to 21 bases. For the CDR3, the DNA is TGTGCCAGCAAAATTTTGGCCAGGGTGGAAGCTGAAGCTTTCTTT. This sequence encodes CASKILARVEAEAFF.

This clone appeared a few times. The rearrangement links TRBV30 to TRBJ1-5; 8 nucleotides agree with TRBD1. Germline trimming cut 2 bases from V and 2 bases from J; bases unmatched to any gene: 2. The CDR3 sequence is 14 residues long. Germline-derived CDR1 and CDR2 are GTSNPN and SVGIG (reference sequence). The CDR3 DNA is TGTGCCTGGAGTAAGACAGGGGGCAATCAGCCCCAGCATTTT. Amino acids: CAWSKTGGNQPQHF.